This is a list of T cell receptor beta chains from one sample in a study of blood T cell repertoires in COVID-19. Sequencing was performed with immunoSEQ multiplex PCR; in TCRdb, only in-frame clones are kept and a portion is missing. This table has 70,000 or so clones, around 86% appearing once. The source material was peripheral blood. These receptors were collected from a man older than 75 with acute or convalescent COVID-19. The CDR3 runs from the conserved cysteine through the conserved F or W.

v_call: TRBV7-7; j_call: TRBJ2-7; cdr3_aa: CASSYGQGFPYEQYF
v_call: TRBV19; j_call: TRBJ1-2; cdr3_aa: CASSIDSRRADYGYTF
v_call: TRBV7-9; j_call: TRBJ1-6; cdr3_aa: CASSLAQTGPGSPLHF
v_call: TRBV7-2; j_call: TRBJ1-5; cdr3_aa: CASSLAHLSWQPQHF
v_call: TRBV6-5; j_call: TRBJ1-6; cdr3_aa: CASANRRSDSPLHF
v_call: TRBV27; j_call: TRBJ2-7; cdr3_aa: CASSRGHTYEQYF
v_call: TRBV7-8; j_call: TRBJ1-2; cdr3_aa: CASSSRDSGDYGYTF
v_call: TRBV19; j_call: TRBJ2-4; cdr3_aa: CASMSGLAKNIQYF
v_call: TRBV18; j_call: TRBJ1-2; cdr3_aa: CASSPLGQGMGYTF
v_call: TRBV3-1/TRBV3-2; j_call: TRBJ1-1; cdr3_aa: CASTLTERSSEAFF